Sequencing of this T cell receptor beta chain was carried out in a study of beta chain features in type 1 diabetes. Study-wide context: Across every sample, some 110 million sorted cells were examined in total. The study's findings and limits: All four CD4+ subsets of Type 1 diabetes patients contained TCRB CDR3s that were moderately but significantly shorter. PCR could preferentially amplify shorter templates, alike in patients and controls.

This CDR3 has 15 residues. Germline CDR1 is PRHDT and CDR2 is FYEKMQ (reference sequence). The V gene lost 3 bases and the J gene lost 2 bases, with 14 bases spanning the gap. This clone was observed a handful of times. Its antigen is currently unknown. Purities over 98% were achieved in all sorted populations. Every isolated RNA sample was fully reverse transcribed, so sequencing captured expressed TCRB transcripts. Samples of naive, central memory and regulatory T cells yielded a mean of about 3.7 million reads. Method: immunoSEQ multiplex PCR; TCRdb's copy keeps in-frame clones and lacks some. Of around 600,000 clones in the sample, roughly 12% are singletons; the top ten hold more than 0.1%.

This TCR was sampled from a young man with type 1 diabetes. V and J are TRBV13 and TRBJ2-7, with D possibly matching TRBD1 (6 bases). The sequencing input was naive CD4+ T cells from blood. The CDR3 spells CASSLRQGGTYEQYF. As DNA, the CDR3 is TGTGCCAGCAGCTTGAGACAAGGGGGTACCTACGAGCAGTACTTC.